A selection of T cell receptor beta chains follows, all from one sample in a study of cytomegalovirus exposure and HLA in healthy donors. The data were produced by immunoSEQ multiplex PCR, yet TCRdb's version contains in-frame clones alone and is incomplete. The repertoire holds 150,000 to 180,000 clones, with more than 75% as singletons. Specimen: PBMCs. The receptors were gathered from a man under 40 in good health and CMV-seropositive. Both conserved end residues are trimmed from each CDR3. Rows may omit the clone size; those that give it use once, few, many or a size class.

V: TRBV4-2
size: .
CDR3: ASSQTGGSGGFDTQY

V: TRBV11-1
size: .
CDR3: ASSPHVAQSSYEQY

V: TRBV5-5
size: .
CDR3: ASSQLGGSGNTIY

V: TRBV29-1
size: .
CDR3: SVESGRRETQY

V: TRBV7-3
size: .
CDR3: ASSSGQGANSPLH

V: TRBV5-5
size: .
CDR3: ASSLKGDSPLH

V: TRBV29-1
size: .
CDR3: SVETADRGNTIY

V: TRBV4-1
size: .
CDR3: ASSQSPGGWPSGANVLT

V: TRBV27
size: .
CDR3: ASSLSGQGAGEQY

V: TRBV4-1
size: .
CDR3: ASSQSPGGLDTQY

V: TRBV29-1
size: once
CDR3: SVDSGDREAF

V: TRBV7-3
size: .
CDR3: ASSSDGSSGNTIY

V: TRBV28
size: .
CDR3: ASSPGTGTYEQY

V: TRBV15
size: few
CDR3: ATSRDWTDQPQH

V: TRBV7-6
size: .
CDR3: ASSLGDYRTDTQY

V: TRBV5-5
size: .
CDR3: ASSRPPQGSTDTQY

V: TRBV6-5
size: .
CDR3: ASSYGSTEAF

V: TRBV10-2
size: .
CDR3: ASSVAGVVETQY

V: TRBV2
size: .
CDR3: ASKKAKNTEAF

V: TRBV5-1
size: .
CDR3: ASRETATDTQY

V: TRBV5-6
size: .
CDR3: ASTSTLGSTEAF

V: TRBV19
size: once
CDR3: ASKDRGARSDTQY

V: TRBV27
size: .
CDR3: ASSSDRTGGRYEQY

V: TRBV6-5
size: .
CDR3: ASSYRTGSRTGELF

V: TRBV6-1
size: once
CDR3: ASSESEPYEQY

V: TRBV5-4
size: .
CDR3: ASSQGQGSGYT

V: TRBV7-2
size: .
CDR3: ASSFRSGQLGETQY

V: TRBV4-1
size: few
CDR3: ASSQEGRINQPQH

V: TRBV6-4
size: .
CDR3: ASSDHTDTQY

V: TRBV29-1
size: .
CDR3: SALGRGPLGDEQF

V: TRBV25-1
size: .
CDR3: ASSESDRGRGKLF

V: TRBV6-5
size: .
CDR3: ASRGGPNSPLH

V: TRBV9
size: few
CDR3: ASSPPGAGGRVSTDTQY

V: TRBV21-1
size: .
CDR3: ASSIGTGNTGELF

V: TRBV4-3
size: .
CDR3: ASSQESDRGLDGYT

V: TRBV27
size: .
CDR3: APSLSQQGATVTEAF

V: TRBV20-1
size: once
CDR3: SALRDSRRF

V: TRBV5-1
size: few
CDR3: ASSYGQGPYNEQF

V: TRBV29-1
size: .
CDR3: SVEGRGRSEQY

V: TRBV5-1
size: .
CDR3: ASTRFGVNGAGELF

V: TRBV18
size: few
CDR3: ASSLMANTGELF

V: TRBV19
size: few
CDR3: ASSIGTSNNEQF

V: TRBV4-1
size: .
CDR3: ASSQETGGLGNTIY

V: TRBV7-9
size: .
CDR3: ASTLGTGSEKLF

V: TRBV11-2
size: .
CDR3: ASSPGGTEAF

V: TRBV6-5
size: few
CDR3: ASRRAEENYGYT

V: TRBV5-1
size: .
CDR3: ASREFSGANVLT

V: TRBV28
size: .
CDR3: ATRTGAGNTIY

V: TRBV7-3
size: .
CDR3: ASSPQGLSYEQY

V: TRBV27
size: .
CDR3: ASSPSGLAGGETQY

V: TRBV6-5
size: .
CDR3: ASSPGQGSHEQY

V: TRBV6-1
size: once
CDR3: ASSEGGRAPQY

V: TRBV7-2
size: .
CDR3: ASSQGQGQTQY

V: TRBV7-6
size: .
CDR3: ASSLARGGEQY

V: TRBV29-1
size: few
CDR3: SVVTTRTSTDTQY